This T cell receptor beta chain originates from a study of beta chain features in type 1 diabetes. Study-level points and caveats: TCRB CDR3s from Type 1 diabetes patients were moderately but significantly shorter in all four CD4+ subsets.

As every portion of the isolated RNA was reverse transcribed, the sequencing read expressed TCRB transcripts. The method was immunoSEQ multiplex PCR; TCRdb's version includes in-frame clones alone and lacks a portion of them. The sample consists of about 140,000 clones, 6.9% of them appearing once. The J segment lost 5 bases and the V segment lost 2 bases, leaving 4 bases of the junction unmatched. Germline V gene lookup returns CDR1 MNHNS and CDR2 SASEGT. This CDR3 comprises 14 residues. This clone appeared a few times. No antigen is known for it. The rearrangement links TRBV6-1 to TRBJ2-5; 8 bases align to TRBD1. Sequenced: central memory CD4+ T cells from blood. The receptor was derived from a woman in her twenties or thirties in good health. The CDR3 sequence is CASSEQGASETQYF. CDR3 DNA: TGTGCCAGCAGTGAACAGGGGGCCTCGGAGACCCAGTACTTC.